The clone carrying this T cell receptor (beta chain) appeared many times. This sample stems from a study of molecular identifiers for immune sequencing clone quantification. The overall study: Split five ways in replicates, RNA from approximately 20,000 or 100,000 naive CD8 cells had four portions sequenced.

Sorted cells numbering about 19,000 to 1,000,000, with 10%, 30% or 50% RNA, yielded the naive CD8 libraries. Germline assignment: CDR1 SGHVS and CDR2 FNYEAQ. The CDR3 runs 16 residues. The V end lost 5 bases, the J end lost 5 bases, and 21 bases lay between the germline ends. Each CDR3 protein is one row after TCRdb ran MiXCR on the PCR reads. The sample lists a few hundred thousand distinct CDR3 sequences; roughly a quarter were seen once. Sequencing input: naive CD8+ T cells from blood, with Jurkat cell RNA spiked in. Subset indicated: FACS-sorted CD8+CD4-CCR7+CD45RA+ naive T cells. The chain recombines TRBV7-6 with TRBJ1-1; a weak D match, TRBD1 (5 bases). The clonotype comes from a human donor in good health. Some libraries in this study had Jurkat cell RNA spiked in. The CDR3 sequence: CASSPGVGRRGTEAFF. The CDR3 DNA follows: TGTGCCAGCAGCCCCGGAGTAGGCAGAAGGGGAACTGAAGCTTTCTTT.